The 19 T cell receptor beta chains below come from one sample, sequenced in a study of CD8 T cells in Susac syndrome. The RNA, roughly 0.45 to 1 ug, was put through reverse transcription using random hexamers. TCRdb re-derived calls from the immunoSEQ multiplex PCR reads in MiXCR, one entry per CDR3 protein. The table lists over 350,000 distinct CDR3 sequences, around 85% of them singletons. Sequencing was done on a sample of CD8+ T cells from PBMCs. The receptors stem from a human donor with multiple sclerosis.

The rearrangement joins TRBV19 to TRBJ2-1; 8 bases fit TRBD1. TRBJ2-7 explains the end of the DNA better; the J call may be wrong. The CDR3 is 16 amino acids. CDR1 LNHDA and CDR2 SQIVND come from the germline V gene (reference sequence). CDR3 amino acids: CASSKPRQGPTYEQYF. The DNA of the CDR3 is TGTGCCAGTAGTAAGCCAAGACAGGGGCCTACCTACGAGCAGTACTTC.

V usage is TRBV11-2 and J usage is TRBJ2-7; the match to TRBD1 covers 9 bases. Germline CDR1 reads SGHAT; CDR2 reads FQNNGV. The CDR3 runs to 15 residues. Trimming removed 4 bases from V and 4 bases from J; junction bases left unmatched: 8. For the CDR3, the DNA is TGTGCCAGCAGCTCGGACAGGGGACCCTTTTACGAGCAGTACTTC. Encoded protein: CASSSDRGPFYEQYF.

This clonotype was picked up a small number of times. The CDR3 spells CASWTGQAFKNTEAFF. The CDR3 coding sequence is TGTGCCAGCTGGACGGGACAGGCATTTAAGAACACTGAAGCTTTCTTT. The rearrangement joins TRBV6-1 to TRBJ1-1; TRBD1 matches 8 bases. J lost 1 base, V lost 8 bases, and 12 bases had no gene match. This CDR3 is built from 16 residues. Looked up from germline, CDR1 is MNHNS and CDR2 is SASEGT.

The V and J genes are TRBV4-1 and TRBJ1-1; 7 bases map to TRBD1. The germline gives CDR1 MGHRA, CDR2 YSYEKL. The J segment lost 4 bases and the V segment lost 0 bases, leaving 8 bases of the junction unmatched. The CDR3 covers 16 residues. CDR3 in DNA: TGCGCCAGCAGCCAAGATTTGAAGGGGGCCAGCACTGAAGCTTTCTTT. This codes for CASSQDLKGASTEAFF.

The genes are TRBV27 and TRBJ2-3; 10 nucleotides match TRBD1. The V gene end was trimmed by 8 bases and the J gene end by 3 bases; junction bases not matched to a gene: 2. Germline values: CDR1 MNHEY, CDR2 SMNVEV (reference sequence). The CDR3 contains 13 residues. CDR3 bases: TGTGCCAGCTCGGACAGGGGGACAGATACGCAGTATTTT. Amino acid sequence: CASSDRGTDTQYF.

The CDR3 nucleotides read TGTGCCAGCAGCCTGATCGGGGGCGACCCGAACACTGAAGCTTTCTTT. It specifies CASSLIGGDPNTEAFF. V gene TRBV7-6 combines with J gene TRBJ1-1; TRBD1 might be the D (6 bases). V shed 5 bases and J shed 1 base, with 17 bases lying between them. The germline V gene has CDR1 SGHVS and CDR2 FNYEAQ. The CDR3 is made up of 16 amino acids.

The chain has TRBV18 and TRBJ2-7; the match to TRBD2 covers 8 bases. Germline V CDR1 and CDR2: KGHSH, LQKENI. The CDR3 runs to 15 residues. Trimming removed 4 bases from V and 3 bases from J; junction bases left unmatched: 8. DNA for the CDR3: TGTGCCAGCTCACTCCGAGCGCGGGAGGACTACGAGCAGTACTTC. Translating it yields CASSLRAREDYEQYF.

The chain recombines TRBV2 with TRBJ2-1; D not certain. CDR1 is SNHLY, CDR2 FYNNEI, per germline. Trimming shortened V by 3 bases and J by 0 bases, and 9 bases separated the two germline ends. There are 15 residues in the CDR3. Written as DNA, the CDR3 is TGTGCCAGCAGTGATAATAGAAACTCCTACAATGAGCAGTTCTTC. This codes for CASSDNRNSYNEQFF.

The chain recombines TRBV12-5 with TRBJ2-1; 8 nucleotides match TRBD1. Trimming took 2 bases from V and 16 from J; bases not matched to a gene: 4. Per the germline V gene, CDR1 is LGHNT and CDR2 is FRNRAP. This CDR3 has 11 amino acids. The CDR3 region has the DNA TGTGCTAGTGGTTTGAACAGGGGGTTCTTCTTC. Its protein product is CASGLNRGFFF.

This clonotype was seen more than once but under ten times. The final CDR3 position lacks the conserved phenylalanine or tryptophan, pointing to a likely read error. This chain's CDR3 is CAWSAGAGDHEQYS. The CDR3 region has the DNA TGTGCCTGGAGTGCGGGGGCAGGGGACCACGAGCAGTACTCC. The genes are TRBV30 and TRBJ2-7; the D call may be TRBD1 or TRBD2 (6 bases each). CDR1 GTSNPN and CDR2 SVGIG come from the germline V gene (reference sequence). The CDR3 loop spans 14 amino acids. Between the trimmed V and J ends, which lost 1 base and 5 bases, there was a span of 15 bases.

The chain joins TRBV13 to TRBJ2-1; unclear D gene. Trimming cost V 1 base and J 9 bases, with 19 bases left between them. This CDR3 is 16 amino acids long. Germline CDR1 reads PRHDT; CDR2 reads FYEKMQ (reference sequence). This CDR3 reads CASSLVGGPRYAEQFF. CDR3 sequence (DNA): TGTGCCAGCAGCTTAGTGGGCGGTCCAAGGTACGCTGAGCAGTTCTTC.

This clonotype was seen only once. The CDR3 DNA is TGTGCCAGCAGCCGGGACAGGGGGCTCTTCCACGAGCAGTACTTC. Its protein product is CASSRDRGLFHEQYF. The chain is built from TRBV6-2 or TRBV6-3 and TRBJ2-7, with 12 bases that match TRBD1. The CDR3 covers 15 residues. From germline, CDR1 is MNHEY and CDR2 SVGEGT. The V gene end was trimmed by 6 bases and the J gene end by 5 bases; junction bases not matched to a gene: 8.

This CDR3 is CASSLGENYNEQFF. CDR3 nucleotide sequence: TGTGCCAGCAGTTTAGGCGAGAACTACAATGAGCAGTTCTTC. The chain combines TRBV12-3 or TRBV12-4 with TRBJ2-1; D is uncertain. V dropped 1 base and J dropped 3 bases, with 7 bases sitting between them. This CDR3 spans 14 amino acids.

V and J are TRBV3-1 and TRBJ2-1; D remains unclear. The CDR3 runs to 18 residues. Germline V gene data show CDR1 as LGHDT and CDR2 as YNNKEL (reference sequence). V was pared by 0 bases and J by 4 bases, with 19 bases between. Here the CDR3 reads CASSQDWAATPLYNEQFF. Here the CDR3 DNA reads TGTGCCAGCAGCCAAGATTGGGCTGCAACCCCTCTATACAATGAGCAGTTCTTC.

This clonotype has a single count. The chain recombines TRBV5-1 with TRBJ1-2; 12 positions match TRBD1. V was clipped by 3 bases and J by 4 bases; unmatched bases: 7. The CDR3 contains 16 residues. CDR1 is SGHRS and CDR2 is YFSETQ in the germline V gene. The chain's CDR3 is CASSSGQGARGYGYTF. CDR3 nucleotides: TGCGCCAGCAGCTCGGGACAGGGGGCGCGAGGCTATGGCTACACCTTC.

The gene calls are TRBV6-1 and TRBJ1-1; D unclear. The CDR3 extends over 16 amino acids. V was pared by 0 bases and J by 1 base, with 12 bases between. Germline V gives CDR1 MNHNS, CDR2 SASEGT. DNA for the CDR3: TGTGCCAGCAGTGAAGCCCGCGGTACCTGGAACACTGAAGCTTTCTTT. Residues: CASSEARGTWNTEAFF.

This chain uses TRBV5-6 with TRBJ2-2, with D uncertain. Germline V gene lookup returns CDR1 SGHDT and CDR2 YYEEEE. V lost 0 bases to trimming and J lost 10 bases, with 13 bases between them. The CDR3 is made up of 14 amino acids. The CDR3 loop is CASSLDSSWVELFF. CDR3 nucleotide sequence: TGTGCCAGCAGCTTGGATAGCAGCTGGGTGGAGCTGTTTTTT.

The chain carries TRBV4-1 and TRBJ1-1; no firm D call. This CDR3 spans 12 amino acids. The germline gives CDR1 MGHRA, CDR2 YSYEKL. Trimming cost V 6 bases and J 7 bases, with 12 bases left between them. CDR3 residues: CASRSGGSEAFF. CDR3 bases: TGCGCCAGCAGGAGTGGAGGAAGTGAAGCTTTCTTT.

This clonotype appeared a few times. The CDR3 loop reads CASSGDRLPETQYF. The CDR3, as DNA: TGTGCCAGCAGTGGGGACAGACTTCCCGAGACCCAGTACTTC. V is TRBV6-1 and J is TRBJ2-5; TRBD1 matches 7 bases. CDR1 is MNHNS and CDR2 is SASEGT in the germline V gene. This CDR3 comprises 14 residues. V dropped 4 bases and J dropped 5; count of bases not matched to a gene: 7.